These 9 T cell receptor beta chains came from one sample sequenced in a study of Ad26.COV2.S vaccination and SARS-CoV-2 variants (dated by TCRdb to about 2021). The library was obtained by the immunoSEQ multiplex PCR assay. Sourced from immuneACCESS, this table was stored by TCRdb with only in-frame sequences that have V and J called. A share of the clones is absent; for the studies checked, an unresolved V gene accounts for under half, and the remainder has no known explanation. In this sample the table shows a few hundred thousand clones, 83% of which occur a single time. Almost 7.5% of the sample is held by the ten biggest clonotypes. The meaning of the sample's treatment or condition label: roughly 19 received Ad26.COV2.S at low or high dose, single or two shots; several received placebo; per-sample allocation not given. Repertoires of vaccine and placebo recipients were sequenced from samples taken on day 63 after the first injection.

The input for sequencing was peripheral blood, taken in a trial of Ad26.COV2.S vaccine versus placebo. These receptors originate from a person aged 18-60 years who received the Ad26.COV2.S COVID-19 vaccine or a placebo.

As regards this clone: Other DNA sequences in the sample encode the same CDR3. This chain uses TRBV19 with TRBJ2-1; TRBD1 is a possible D gene (5 bases). Germline V gives CDR1 LNHDA, CDR2 SQIVND (reference sequence). The CDR3 is 12 residues long. Trimming shortened V by 4 bases and J by 4 bases, and 5 bases separated the two germline ends. Here the CDR3 DNA reads TGTGCCAGTAGTAGACAGTACAATGAGCAGTTCTTC. This gives the protein CASSRQYNEQFF.

In DNA form, the CDR3 reads TGTGCCAGCATGAGGGGAAGCTCTGGAAACACCATATATTTT. This encodes CASMRGSSGNTIYF. The chain is built from TRBV25-1 and TRBJ1-3; possibly TRBD1 for D (5 bases). V shed 7 bases and J shed 0 bases, with 10 bases lying between them. Germline CDR1 MGHDK, CDR2 SYGVNS. The CDR3 is 14 residues long. Complete variable domain (other parts from reference TRBV25-1 and TRBJ1-3): EADIYQTPRYLVIGTGKKITLECSQTMGHDKMYWYQQDPGMELHLIHYSYGVNSTEKGDLSSESTVSRIRTEHFPLTLESARPSHTSQYLCASMRGSSGNTIYFGEGSWLTVV.

The chain employs TRBV28 and TRBJ2-6; no definite D call. The CDR3 is 13 residues long. Germline CDR1 MDHEN, CDR2 SYDVKM. Trimming pared 7 bases from V and 2 bases from J, leaving 6 bases between. DNA of the CDR3: TGTGCCAGCAAGCAACCTGGGGCCAACGTCCTGACTTTC. This encodes CASKQPGANVLTF.

CDR3 DNA: TGTGCCAGCAGCCCTAACGGACTGGCCTACGAGCAGTACTTC. Translating it yields CASSPNGLAYEQYF. J is TRBJ2-7 and V is TRBV2; perhaps TRBD2 as D (5 bases). The CDR3 sequence is 14 residues long. The germline CDR1 and CDR2 sequences are SNHLY and FYNNEI. Trimming removed 6 bases from V and 2 bases from J, with 14 bases in between.

The rearrangement uses TRBV7-7 and TRBJ2-7; D is perhaps TRBD1 or TRBD2 (5 bases each). The ends were cut back, 6 bases at V and 2 bases at J, with 14 bases in the middle. Germline V gives CDR1 SSHAT, CDR2 FNYEAQ (reference sequence). The CDR3 spans 14 residues. CDR3 in DNA: TGTGCCAGCAGAACCCCTGGGGACCCCTACGAGCAGTACTTC. Protein product: CASRTPGDPYEQYF.

The V gene is TRBV24-1, the J gene TRBJ1-2, with 7 bases aligning to TRBD1. Germline assignment: CDR1 KGHDR and CDR2 SFDVKD. Losses at the gene ends were 12 bases for V and 2 bases for J; bases not matched to a gene: 14. The CDR3 is 15 amino acids. The CDR3: CARLGGAGINYGYTF. The CDR3 nucleotides are TGTGCCCGTCTAGGGGGCGCTGGGATAAACTATGGCTACACCTTC.

The V gene is TRBV10-1, the J gene TRBJ2-1, with 7 nucleotides matching TRBD2. The CDR3 covers 15 residues. The germline CDR1 and CDR2 sequences are WNHNN and SYGVQD (reference sequence). The junction had 6 bases not matched to a gene; V was cut back by 5 bases and J by 2 bases. In DNA, the CDR3 is TGCGCCAGCAGTCCTCAGCGGGACCCCTACAATGAGCAGTTCTTC. This codes for CASSPQRDPYNEQFF.

CDR3 sequence reads: CASSGQVNSPLHF. The DNA of the CDR3 is TGTGCCAGCAGCGGACAGGTTAATTCACCCCTCCACTTT. This chain connects TRBV6-5 to TRBJ1-6, with TRBD1 identical over 7 bases. The V segment lost 6 bases and the J segment 6 bases; nucleotides outside the gene matches: 2. There are 13 residues in the CDR3. Looked up from germline, CDR1 is MNHEY and CDR2 is SVGAGI.

DNA for the CDR3: TGCAGTGCTAGAGGTAGCGGGATTCAGTACTTC. Translation: CSARGSGIQYF. The chain carries TRBV20-1 and TRBJ2-4, with 7 bases identical to TRBD2. The CDR3 is 11 amino acids. J was trimmed by 10 bases and V by 1 base; bases with no gene match: 1. Germline V lookup: CDR1 DFQATT, CDR2 SNEGSKA (reference sequence).